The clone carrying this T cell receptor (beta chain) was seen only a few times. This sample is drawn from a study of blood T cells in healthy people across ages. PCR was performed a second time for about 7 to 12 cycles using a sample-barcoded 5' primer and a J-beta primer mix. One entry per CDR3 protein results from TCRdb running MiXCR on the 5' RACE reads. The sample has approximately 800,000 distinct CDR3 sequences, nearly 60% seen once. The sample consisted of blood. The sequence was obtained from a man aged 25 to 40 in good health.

CDR3 DNA: TGCAGCGTTAGTGCTGGCGGGGCGAGCTCCTACGAGCAGTACTTC. This encodes CSVSAGGASSYEQYF. The rearrangement joins TRBV29-1 to TRBJ2-7; D is perhaps TRBD2 (6 bases). Germline CDR1 and CDR2: SQVTM and ANQGSEA. V was pared by 5 bases and J by 0 bases, with 17 bases between. The CDR3 contains 15 residues.